This T cell receptor (beta chain) appears in the sequencing data of a study of blood T cells in healthy people across ages (dated by TCRdb to about 2015). At the level of the whole study: Template switching captured roughly one uniquely barcoded TCR beta cDNA molecule per two T cells in model experiments. Age-related changes in TCR beta repertoire diversity were measured in the study by deep sequencing normalized with unique cDNA molecular identifiers. Four age groups were formed from the donors: young (average approximately 16 years), middle-aged (less than 40), aged (about 62) and long-lived (about 80). To avoid experimental bias, donors of different ages were spread randomly across the sequencing lanes. Two additional independent replicas of 1 million unique cDNA reads from the same blood draw were analyzed for two donors (one aged 18 to 30 and one aged 80 or older).

Libraries were constructed by 5' RACE. Sequencer: Illumina HiSeq 2500. A second PCR of roughly 6 to 11 cycles was run with a J-beta primer mix and a sample-barcoded 5' primer. A unique molecular identifier was introduced onto each TCR beta cDNA molecule by a template-switch 5' adaptor carrying 12 random nucleotides. Each sample yielded at least 3 million CDR3-containing paired-end reads. First-strand cDNA synthesis was performed from all RNA using the Mint cDNA synthesis kit, with priming by a TRBC-specific oligonucleotide. After uracil-DNA glycosylase treatment, a first 18-cycle PCR used universal primers M1SS and BC2_uni_R on all cDNA. On the study's bioinformatics: Each sample was normalized by randomly selecting 1 million high-quality reads, each carrying a distinct molecular identifier. Reads with shared molecular identifiers were discarded instead of being binned into consensus sequences. MiTCR, run with a Q25 quality threshold and the strictest error-elimination algorithm, handled CDR3 identification, clonotype clustering and error correction. A nonparametric unseen species model with Euler transformation was used to estimate lower-bound total TCR beta diversity. In TCRdb, the public reads were trimmed at Q25 with fastp and aligned with MiXCR, with productive beta chains retained. CDR3 protein duplicates are merged, each entry listing the most common genes and DNA. Here the V and J calls rest on TCRdb's processing, not on the authors' analysis. In all, the sample holds just under 900,000 distinct CDR3 sequences, and more than 25% of those were seen once. The top ten constitute 15% to 20% of the sample.

Counted from cysteine to phenylalanine, this CDR3 has 21 amino acids. The read is trimmed to its CDR3 DNA, 63 bases read in frame from base 1. From V the trimming removes 2 bases and from J it removes 4 bases, while the gene matches leave 19 bases of the junction unaccounted for. Systemically healthy Caucasian individuals from Russia, around 39 in total and aged about 6 to 90 years, were included as donors. Approximately 9.3 milliliters of peripheral blood were collected from each donor into EDTA-treated Vacutainer tubes. Ficoll-Paque density-gradient centrifugation was used to isolate PBMCs, with at least 7 million per sample. Trizol reagent was used to extract total RNA from the PBMCs, yielding at least 6 micrograms per sample. The percentages of naive CD45RAhigh/CD27high T cells were determined by flow cytometry on a PBMC aliquot from every donor. Comment on this clonotype: The target of this receptor is not known. No base-level quality is on record; no much larger clone is a single base apart.

Overall study results and their limits: There was a strong correlation between observed TCR beta diversity and the percentage of naive T cells measured by flow cytometry. Observed TCR beta diversity per million T cells fell roughly linearly with age, and a significant reduction was already apparent by age roughly 41. Estimates of total diversity based on one million sequenced T cells were regarded as lower bounds and as underestimates. Because profiling used bulk unsorted PBMCs, naive and antigen-experienced compartments could not be compared conclusively. Because the CMV infection status of the donors was unknown, age-related changes in expanded clonotypes may potentially have been confounded. Compared with the aged group, the long-lived group had more naive CD4+ T cells, fewer expanded clones and increased TCR diversity, suggesting age selection.

The sample consisted of blood. The sequence derives from a woman aged 80 or over in good health. This receptor chain uses TRBV12-3 or TRBV12-4 and TRBJ2-3, and 12 junction bases match TRBD2. The sequenced DNA is TGTGCCAGCAGTTTATATACCGGGCTAGCGGGGGGGTTGTGGAGCGCAGATACGCAGTATTTT. The translation is CASSLYTGLAGGLWSADTQYF.